This TCR beta chain was sequenced for a study of blood T cell repertoires in COVID-19. Trimming took 2 bases from V and 5 from J, leaving 16 bases between them. The germline V gene has CDR1 GTSNPN and CDR2 SVGIG (reference sequence). The CDR3 has 14 residues. Clones were read by immunoSEQ multiplex PCR, and TCRdb kept only the in-frame ones, dropping some. The repertoire consists of roughly 77,000 clones, with approximately 90% occurring once and the leading ten covering roughly 6.3%. This clonotype originated in a woman aged 80 or over with active COVID-19. The sequencing sample was made of peripheral blood. The chain has TRBV30 and TRBJ2-7; D may be TRBD2 (5 bases). In DNA, the CDR3 is TGTGCCTGGAGTAAAACATGGGAGCACCACGAGCAGTACTTC. Translated, it gives CAWSKTWEHHEQYF.